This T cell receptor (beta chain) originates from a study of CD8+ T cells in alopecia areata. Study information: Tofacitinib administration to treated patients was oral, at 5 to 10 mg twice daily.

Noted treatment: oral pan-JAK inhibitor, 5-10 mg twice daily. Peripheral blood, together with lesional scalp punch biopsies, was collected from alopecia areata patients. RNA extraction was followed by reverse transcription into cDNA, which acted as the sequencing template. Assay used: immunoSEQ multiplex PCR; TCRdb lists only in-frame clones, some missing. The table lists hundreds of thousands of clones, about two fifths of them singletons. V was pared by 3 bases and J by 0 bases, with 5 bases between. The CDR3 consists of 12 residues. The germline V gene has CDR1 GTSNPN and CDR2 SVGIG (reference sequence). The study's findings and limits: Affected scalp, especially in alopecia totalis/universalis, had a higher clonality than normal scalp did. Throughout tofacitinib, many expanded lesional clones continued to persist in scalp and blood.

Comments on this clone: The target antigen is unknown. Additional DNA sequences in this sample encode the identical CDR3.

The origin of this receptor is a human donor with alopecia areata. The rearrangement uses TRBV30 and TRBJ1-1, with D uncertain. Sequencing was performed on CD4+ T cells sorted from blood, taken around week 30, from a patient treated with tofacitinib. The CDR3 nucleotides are TGTGCCTGGAGCGGGATGAACACTGAAGCTTTCTTT. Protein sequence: CAWSGMNTEAFF.